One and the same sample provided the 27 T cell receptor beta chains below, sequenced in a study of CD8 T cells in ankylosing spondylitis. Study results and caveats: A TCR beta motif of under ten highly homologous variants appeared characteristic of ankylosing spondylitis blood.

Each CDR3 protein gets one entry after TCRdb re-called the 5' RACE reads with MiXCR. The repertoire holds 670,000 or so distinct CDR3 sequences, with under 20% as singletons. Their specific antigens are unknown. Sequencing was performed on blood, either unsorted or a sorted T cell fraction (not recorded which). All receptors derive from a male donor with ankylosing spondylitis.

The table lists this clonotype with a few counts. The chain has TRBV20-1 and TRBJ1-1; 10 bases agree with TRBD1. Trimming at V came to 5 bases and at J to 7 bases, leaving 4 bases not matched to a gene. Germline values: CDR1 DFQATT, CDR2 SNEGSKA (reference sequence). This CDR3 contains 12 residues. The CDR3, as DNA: TGCAGTGCTCCCGGACAGGGGGATGAAGCTTTCTTT. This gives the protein CSAPGQGDEAFF.

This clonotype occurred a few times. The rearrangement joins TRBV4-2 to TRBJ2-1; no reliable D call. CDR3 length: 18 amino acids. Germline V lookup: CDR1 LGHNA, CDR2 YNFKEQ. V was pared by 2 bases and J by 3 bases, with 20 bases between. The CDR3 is CASSQNLDTARGYNEQFF. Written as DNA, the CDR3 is TGTGCCAGCAGCCAAAATCTCGACACGGCGCGAGGCTACAATGAGCAGTTCTTC.

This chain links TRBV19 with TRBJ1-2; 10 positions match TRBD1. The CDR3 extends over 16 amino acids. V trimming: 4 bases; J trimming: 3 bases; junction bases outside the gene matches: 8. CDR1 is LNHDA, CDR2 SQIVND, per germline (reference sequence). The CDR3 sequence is CASSTQTGGAHYGYTF. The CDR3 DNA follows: TGTGCCAGTAGTACTCAGACAGGGGGCGCGCACTATGGCTACACCTTC.

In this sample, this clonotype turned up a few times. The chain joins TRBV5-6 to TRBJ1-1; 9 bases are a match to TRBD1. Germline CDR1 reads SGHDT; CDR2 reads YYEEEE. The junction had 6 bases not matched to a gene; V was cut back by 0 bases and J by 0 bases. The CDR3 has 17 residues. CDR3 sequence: CASSLANWDRVNTEAFF. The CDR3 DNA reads TGTGCCAGCAGCTTGGCCAACTGGGACAGGGTGAACACTGAAGCTTTCTTT.

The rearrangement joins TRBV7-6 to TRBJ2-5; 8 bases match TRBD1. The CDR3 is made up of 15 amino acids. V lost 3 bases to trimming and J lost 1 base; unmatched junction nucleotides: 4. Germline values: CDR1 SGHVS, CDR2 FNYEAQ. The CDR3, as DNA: TGTGCCAGCAGCTTTGCCCAGGGGGCCCAAGAGACCCAGTACTTC. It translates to CASSFAQGAQETQYF.

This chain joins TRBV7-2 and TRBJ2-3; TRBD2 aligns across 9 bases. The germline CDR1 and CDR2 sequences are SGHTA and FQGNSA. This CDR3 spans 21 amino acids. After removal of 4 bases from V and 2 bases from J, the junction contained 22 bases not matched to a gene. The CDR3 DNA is TGTGCCAGCAGCTCAGCCTTTGGGACTAGCACTCTCCTGGAGATCACAGATACGCAGTATTTT. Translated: CASSSAFGTSTLLEITDTQYF.

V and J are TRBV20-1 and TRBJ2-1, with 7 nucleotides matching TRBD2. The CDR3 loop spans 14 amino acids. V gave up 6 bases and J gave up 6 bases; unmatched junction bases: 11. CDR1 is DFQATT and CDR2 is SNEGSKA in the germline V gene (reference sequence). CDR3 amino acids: CSATLAMGVNEQFF. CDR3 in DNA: TGCAGTGCAACACTAGCGATGGGAGTCAATGAGCAGTTCTTC.

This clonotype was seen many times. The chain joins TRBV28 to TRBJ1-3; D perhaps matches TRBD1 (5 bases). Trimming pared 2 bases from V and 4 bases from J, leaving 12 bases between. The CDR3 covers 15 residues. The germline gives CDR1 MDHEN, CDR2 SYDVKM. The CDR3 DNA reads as TGTGCCAGCAGTTTAGTTGAGGCAGGGGGAAACACCATATATTTT. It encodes CASSLVEAGGNTIYF.

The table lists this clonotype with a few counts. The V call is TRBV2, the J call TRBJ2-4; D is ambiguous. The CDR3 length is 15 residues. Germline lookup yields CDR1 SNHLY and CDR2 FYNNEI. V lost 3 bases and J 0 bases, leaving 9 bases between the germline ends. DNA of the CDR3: TGTGCCAGCAGTGATCTCGCGCTAGCCAAAAACATTCAGTACTTC. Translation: CASSDLALAKNIQYF.

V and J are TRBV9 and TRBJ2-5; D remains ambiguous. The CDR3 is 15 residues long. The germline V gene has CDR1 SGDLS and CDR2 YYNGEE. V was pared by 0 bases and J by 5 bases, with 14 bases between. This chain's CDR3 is CASSVDADDGETQYF. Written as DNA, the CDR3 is TGTGCCAGCAGCGTAGACGCAGACGACGGGGAGACCCAGTACTTC.

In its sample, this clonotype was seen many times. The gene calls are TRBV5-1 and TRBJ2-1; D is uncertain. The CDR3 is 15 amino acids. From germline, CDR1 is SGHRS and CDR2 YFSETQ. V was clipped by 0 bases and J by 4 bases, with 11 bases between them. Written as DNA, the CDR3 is TGCGCCAGCAGCTTGGCGGCAGGAGTTTACAATGAGCAGTTCTTC. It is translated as CASSLAAGVYNEQFF. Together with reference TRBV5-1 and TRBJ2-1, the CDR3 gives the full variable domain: KAGVTQTPRYLIKTRGQQVTLSCSPISGHRSVSWYQQTPGQGLQFLFEYFSETQRNKGNFPGRFSGRQFSNSRSEMNVSTLELGDSALYLCASSLAAGVYNEQFFGPGTRLTVL.

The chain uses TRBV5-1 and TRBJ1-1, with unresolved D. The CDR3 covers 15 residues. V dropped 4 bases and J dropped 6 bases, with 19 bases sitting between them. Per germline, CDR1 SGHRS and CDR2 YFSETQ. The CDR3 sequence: CASSPLPNTGSEAFF. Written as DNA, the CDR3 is TGCGCCAGCAGCCCTCTCCCAAATACGGGATCTGAAGCTTTCTTT.

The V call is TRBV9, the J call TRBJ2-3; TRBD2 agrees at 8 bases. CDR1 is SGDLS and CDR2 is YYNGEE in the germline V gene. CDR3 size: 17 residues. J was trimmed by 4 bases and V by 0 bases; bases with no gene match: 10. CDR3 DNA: TGTGCCAGCAGCGTAGTACCAGTAGCGGGGTTTTCAGATACGCAGTATTTT. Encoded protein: CASSVVPVAGFSDTQYF.

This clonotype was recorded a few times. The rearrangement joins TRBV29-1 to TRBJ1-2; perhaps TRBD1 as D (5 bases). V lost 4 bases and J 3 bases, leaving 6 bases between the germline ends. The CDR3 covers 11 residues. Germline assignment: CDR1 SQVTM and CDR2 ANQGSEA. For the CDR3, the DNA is TGCAGCGTTGCCAGGGACTATGGCTACACCTTC. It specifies CSVARDYGYTF.

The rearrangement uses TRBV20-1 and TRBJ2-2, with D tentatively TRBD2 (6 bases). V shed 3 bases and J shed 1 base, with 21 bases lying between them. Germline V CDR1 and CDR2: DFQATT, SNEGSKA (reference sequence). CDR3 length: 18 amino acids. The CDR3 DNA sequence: TGCAGTGCTAGTGCCGTCCTAGCGCCCTTGGGGAACACCGGGGAGCTGTTTTTT. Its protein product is CSASAVLAPLGNTGELFF.

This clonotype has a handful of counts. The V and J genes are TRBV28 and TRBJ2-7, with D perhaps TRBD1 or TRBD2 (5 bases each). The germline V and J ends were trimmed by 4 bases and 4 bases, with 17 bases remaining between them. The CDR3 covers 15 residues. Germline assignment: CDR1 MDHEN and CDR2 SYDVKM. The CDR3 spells CASSSPGTVIYEQYF. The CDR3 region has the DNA TGTGCCAGCAGTTCCCCCGGGACGGTGATTTACGAGCAGTACTTC.

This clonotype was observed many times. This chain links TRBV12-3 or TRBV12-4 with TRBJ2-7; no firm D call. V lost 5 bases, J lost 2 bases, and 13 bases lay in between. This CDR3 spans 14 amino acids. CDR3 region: CASSPPANPYEQYF. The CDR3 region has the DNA TGTGCCAGCAGTCCGCCCGCGAACCCCTACGAGCAGTACTTC.

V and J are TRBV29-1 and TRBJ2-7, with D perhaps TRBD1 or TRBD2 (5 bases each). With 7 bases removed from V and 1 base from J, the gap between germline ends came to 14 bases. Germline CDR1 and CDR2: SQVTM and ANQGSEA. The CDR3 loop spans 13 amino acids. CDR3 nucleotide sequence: TGCAGCGCTCGGGGCTTAGGATCCTACGAGCAGTACTTC. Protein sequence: CSARGLGSYEQYF.

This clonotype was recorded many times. CDR3 nucleotide sequence: TGTGCCAGCAGTGAGGGACTAGCGTTTTCAGGAGAGACCCAGTACTTC. This sequence encodes CASSEGLAFSGETQYF. The chain links TRBV12-3 or TRBV12-4 to TRBJ2-5, with 10 bases aligning to TRBD2. V trimming: 5 bases; J trimming: 4 bases; junction bases outside the gene matches: 10. CDR3 length: 16 amino acids.

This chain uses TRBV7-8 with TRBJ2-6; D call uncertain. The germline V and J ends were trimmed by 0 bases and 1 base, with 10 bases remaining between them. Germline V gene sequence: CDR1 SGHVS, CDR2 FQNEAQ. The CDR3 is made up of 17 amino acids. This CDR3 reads CASSLAGARSGANVLTF. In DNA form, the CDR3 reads TGTGCCAGCAGCTTAGCGGGCGCGCGATCTGGGGCCAACGTCCTGACTTTC.

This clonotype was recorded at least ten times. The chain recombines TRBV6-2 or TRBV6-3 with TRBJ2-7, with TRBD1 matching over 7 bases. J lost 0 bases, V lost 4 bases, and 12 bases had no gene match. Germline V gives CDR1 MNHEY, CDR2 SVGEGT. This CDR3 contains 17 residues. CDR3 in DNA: TGTGCCAGCAGTTCGAACCACCGGGACAGTTCCTCCTACGAGCAGTACTTC. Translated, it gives CASSSNHRDSSSYEQYF.

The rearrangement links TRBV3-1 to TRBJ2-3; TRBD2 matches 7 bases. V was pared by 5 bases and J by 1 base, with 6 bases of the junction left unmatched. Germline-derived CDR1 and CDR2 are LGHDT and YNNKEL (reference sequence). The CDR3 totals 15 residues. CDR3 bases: TGTGCCAGCAGCGTCGAGCGGGGCGGCACAGATACGCAGTATTTT. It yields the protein CASSVERGGTDTQYF.

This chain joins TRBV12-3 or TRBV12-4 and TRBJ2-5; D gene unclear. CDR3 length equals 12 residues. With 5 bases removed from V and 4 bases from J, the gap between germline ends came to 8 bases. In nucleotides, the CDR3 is TGTGCCAGCAGTAACCGTCGAGAGACCCAGTACTTC. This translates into CASSNRRETQYF.

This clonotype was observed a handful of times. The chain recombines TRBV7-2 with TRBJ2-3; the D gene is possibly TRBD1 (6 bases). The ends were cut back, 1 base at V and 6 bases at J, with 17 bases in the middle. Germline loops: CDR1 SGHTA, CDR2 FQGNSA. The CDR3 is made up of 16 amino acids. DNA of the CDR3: TGTGCCAGCAGCTTAGAGGGGGTGGGCGTCGGGGATACGCAGTATTTT. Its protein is CASSLEGVGVGDTQYF.

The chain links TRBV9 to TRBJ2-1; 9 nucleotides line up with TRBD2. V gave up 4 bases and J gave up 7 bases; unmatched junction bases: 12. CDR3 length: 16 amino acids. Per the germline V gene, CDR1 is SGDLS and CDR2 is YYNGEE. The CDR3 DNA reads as TGTGCCAGCAGCCCCTGGACTAGCGAGTATATGAATGAGCAGTTCTTC. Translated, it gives CASSPWTSEYMNEQFF.

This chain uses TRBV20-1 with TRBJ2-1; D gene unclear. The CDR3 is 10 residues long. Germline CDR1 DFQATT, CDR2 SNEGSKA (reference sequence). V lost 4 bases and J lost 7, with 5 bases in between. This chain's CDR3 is CSAIQNEQFF. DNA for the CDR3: TGCAGTGCTATCCAAAATGAGCAGTTCTTC.

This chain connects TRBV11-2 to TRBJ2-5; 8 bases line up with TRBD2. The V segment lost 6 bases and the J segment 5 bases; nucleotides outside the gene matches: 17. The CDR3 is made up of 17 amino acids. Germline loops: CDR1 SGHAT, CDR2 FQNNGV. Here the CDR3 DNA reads TGTGCCAGCAGACGAGGCGGACCGGGCGGGAGGAAGGAGACCCAGTACTTC. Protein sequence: CASRRGGPGGRKETQYF.